One sample yielded the 32 T cell receptor beta chains listed below, sequenced in a study of human T cells and chemical hapten exposure. Time point given: pre-sensitization, week 0. Described treatment: therapeutic diphenylcyclopropenone sensitization with weekly scalp DPC. TCRdb called the RACE reads again in MiXCR, with one record for every CDR3 protein. This sample has about 110,000 distinct CDR3 sequences; less than 15% occur once, and the top ten carry 1.5% to 2%. This sample comprised whole blood, obtained in connection with sensitization to the hapten diphenylcyclopropenone (DPC). The receptors here all came from a woman between 50 and 59 years old with alopecia areata. Some clones in this sample may be carry-over from other donors' samples.

The chain links TRBV2 to TRBJ2-3, with D hard to call. The CDR3 runs to 13 residues. CDR1 and CDR2 (germline): SNHLY, FYNNEI. Trimming pared 7 bases from V and 10 bases from J, leaving 18 bases between. The CDR3 region has the DNA TGTGCCAGCACCGACACTCTAGGTCGGGCGCAGTATTTT. It codes for CASTDTLGRAQYF.

V gene TRBV7-8 combines with J gene TRBJ2-3; D is ambiguous. Germline V CDR1 and CDR2: SGHVS, FQNEAQ. This CDR3 has 13 residues. With 7 bases removed from V and 4 bases from J, the gap between germline ends came to 12 bases. The CDR3, as DNA: TGTGCCAGCATCTCTATATTAGCAGATACGCAGTATTTT. It is translated as CASISILADTQYF.

The chain is built from TRBV7-9 and TRBJ2-1; 10 nucleotides align to TRBD2. The CDR3 sequence is 18 residues long. The germline V gene encodes CDR1 SEHNR and CDR2 FQNEAQ (reference sequence). V shed 5 bases and J 6 bases; nucleotides not matched to a gene: 16. This CDR3 reads CASSLDRTLAGASNEQFF. As DNA, the CDR3 is TGTGCCAGCAGCCTGGACCGCACTCTAGCGGGGGCGAGCAATGAGCAGTTCTTC.

This clonotype appeared many times. The rearrangement uses TRBV7-6 and TRBJ2-6; D is undetermined. Germline V gene data show CDR1 as SGHVS and CDR2 as FNYEAQ. The CDR3 runs 17 residues. V lost 3 bases, J lost 0 bases, and 12 bases lay in between. CDR3 in amino acids: CASSFSSRNSGANVLTF. The DNA for the CDR3 is TGTGCCAGCAGCTTTAGTTCCAGGAACTCTGGGGCCAACGTCCTGACTTTC.

This clonotype was seen more than once but under ten times. The rearrangement uses TRBV6-6 and TRBJ2-7; the match to TRBD1 covers 8 bases. V dropped 6 bases and J dropped 6; count of bases not matched to a gene: 16. This CDR3 has 16 residues. Germline-derived CDR1 and CDR2 are MNHNY and SVGAGI (reference sequence). In DNA form, the CDR3 reads TGTGCCAGCAGACACCACCCCCGCAGGGGGCAAGGCGAGCAGTACTTC. It encodes CASRHHPRRGQGEQYF.

A few counts support this clonotype. The chain joins TRBV12-3 or TRBV12-4 to TRBJ1-1; D not certain. Trimming stripped 5 bases from V and 8 bases from J, with 9 bases between. CDR3 length: 11 amino acids. The CDR3 coding sequence is TGTGCCAGCAGTCAAGGATGGGAAGCTTTCTTT. This gives the protein CASSQGWEAFF.

This chain connects TRBV4-3 to TRBJ2-7; possibly TRBD2 for D (5 bases). From germline, CDR1 is LGHNA and CDR2 YSLEER. The CDR3 length is 15 residues. Trimming cost V 4 bases and J 6 bases, with 19 bases left between them. CDR3 coding DNA: TGCGCCAGCAGCCTCGATGGTGCTAGCCCTTTCGAGCAGTACTTC. Translation gives CASSLDGASPFEQYF.

This clonotype was recorded at least ten times. The V and J genes are TRBV5-1 and TRBJ2-7; D gene ambiguous. V lost 1 base, J lost 4 bases, and 9 bases lay in between. The CDR3 is 13 amino acids. Germline V CDR1 and CDR2: SGHRS, YFSETQ. CDR3 amino acids: CASSLTAEYEQYF. CDR3 DNA sequence: TGCGCCAGCAGCTTGACTGCCGAATACGAGCAGTACTTC.

Many counts were recorded for this clonotype. J is TRBJ2-5 and V is TRBV3-1; D might be TRBD1 (5 bases). V dropped 0 bases and J dropped 8 bases, with 10 bases sitting between them. CDR3 length: 13 residues. The germline gives CDR1 LGHDT, CDR2 YNNKEL (reference sequence). The CDR3 spells CASSQEPRDTQYF. Written as DNA, the CDR3 is TGTGCCAGCAGCCAAGAACCCAGGGATACCCAGTACTTC.

This clonotype has a handful of counts. The chain carries TRBV7-8 and TRBJ1-6; a possible D gene is TRBD1 (6 bases). The germline V gene encodes CDR1 SGHVS and CDR2 FQNEAQ. The CDR3 contains 17 residues. V was shortened by 4 bases and J by 7 bases, with 20 bases between the two germline ends. CDR3 loop: CASSWDPLTGSNSPLHF. The DNA for the CDR3 is TGTGCCAGCAGCTGGGACCCCCTAACAGGGAGCAATTCACCCCTCCACTTT.

This clonotype was seen only a few times. This sequence joins TRBV4-1 and TRBJ2-2; D remains unclear. The CDR3 has 15 amino acids. V was cut by 1 base and J by 0 bases, with 6 bases left in between. Germline-derived CDR1 and CDR2 are MGHRA and YSYEKL. CDR3 protein: CASSQGAANTGELFF. CDR3 bases: TGCGCCAGCAGCCAAGGGGCAGCGAACACCGGGGAGCTGTTTTTT.

The chain links TRBV7-2 to TRBJ2-5; no clear D gene. The germline V and J ends were trimmed by 5 bases and 3 bases, with 10 bases remaining between them. The CDR3 is 13 residues long. Germline lookup yields CDR1 SGHTA and CDR2 FQGNSA. The CDR3 loop is CASSRGPEETQYF. Here the CDR3 DNA reads TGTGCCAGCAGCCGCGGTCCGGAAGAGACCCAGTACTTC.

V and J are TRBV14 and TRBJ1-6, with a weak D call TRBD1 (5 bases). Germline CDR1 and CDR2: SGHDN and FVKESK. The germline V and J ends were trimmed by 4 bases and 9 bases, with 16 bases remaining between them. The CDR3 extends over 15 amino acids. In DNA form, the CDR3 reads TGTGCCAGCAGCCCACTATCGAATAGGGGTTCACCCCTCCACTTT. Protein sequence: CASSPLSNRGSPLHF. The full variable domain, completed using reference TRBV14 and TRBJ1-6, is EAGVTQFPSHSVIEKGQTVTLRCDPISGHDNLYWYRRVMGKEIKFLLHFVKESKQDESGMPNNRFLAERTGGTYSTLKVQPAELEDSGVYFCASSPLSNRGSPLHFGNGTRLTVT.

This clonotype occurred many times. This rearrangement joins TRBV6-1 to TRBJ1-4; D is ambiguous. The CDR3 covers 16 residues. V was shortened by 1 base and J by 10 bases, with 19 bases between the two germline ends. Per the germline V gene, CDR1 is MNHNS and CDR2 is SASEGT. CDR3 DNA: TGTGCCAGCAGTGAAGAGGTCTGGCAGGTAAACGGAAAACTGTTTTTT. Its translation: CASSEEVWQVNGKLFF.

This clonotype has a count of ten or more. The chain couples TRBV9 to TRBJ2-4; TRBD1 matches at 8 bases. The CDR3 contains 15 residues. CDR1 is SGDLS and CDR2 is YYNGEE in the germline V gene. Germline trimming cut 3 bases from V and 8 bases from J; bases unmatched to any gene: 10. The CDR3 reads CASSGGYRGVDIQYF. Here the CDR3 DNA reads TGTGCCAGCAGCGGAGGGTACAGGGGGGTTGACATTCAGTACTTC.

The V and J genes are TRBV28 and TRBJ1-1; D remains ambiguous. Germline-derived CDR1 and CDR2 are MDHEN and SYDVKM. Trimming removed 6 bases at V and 0 bases at J, with 11 bases between. The CDR3 consists of 14 residues. The CDR3 protein is CASSRNLMNTEAFF. CDR3 bases: TGTGCCAGCAGCCGAAACCTCATGAACACTGAAGCTTTCTTT.

This clonotype has a count of ten or more. The chain joins TRBV20-1 to TRBJ2-7; D is undetermined. The V gene lost 5 bases and the J gene lost 3 bases, with 8 bases spanning the gap. Looked up from germline, CDR1 is DFQATT and CDR2 is SNEGSKA (reference sequence). The CDR3 runs 11 residues. CDR3 amino acids: CSAGSSYEQYF. CDR3 nucleotides: TGCAGTGCTGGATCCAGCTACGAGCAGTACTTC.

A word on this clonotype: One junction end does not reproduce the germline sequence, and a read error may be involved. V usage is TRBV5-1 and J usage is TRBJ1-2, with D maybe TRBD1 (6 bases). The V gene's germline CDR1 is SGHRS and CDR2 YFSETQ. The CDR3 totals 9 residues. The CDR3 spells CASSPWDMF. CDR3 coding DNA: TGCGCCAGCAGCCCCTGGGACATGTTC.

In DNA form, the CDR3 reads TGTGCCAGCTCATACGGGCAGGAGTACACTGAAGCTTTCTTT. As protein: CASSYGQEYTEAFF. This chain uses TRBV18 with TRBJ1-1; no clear D. Trimming shortened V by 5 bases and J by 3 bases, and 13 bases separated the two germline ends. CDR3 length equals 14 residues. The germline gives CDR1 KGHSH, CDR2 LQKENI.

The V and J genes are TRBV28 and TRBJ2-3; 8 bases line up with TRBD1. Germline V CDR1 and CDR2: MDHEN, SYDVKM. V lost 2 bases, J lost 1 base, and 5 bases stayed unmatched. The CDR3 totals 16 residues. CDR3 in amino acids: CASSLVQGARTDTQYF. The CDR3 coding sequence is TGTGCCAGCAGTTTAGTCCAGGGGGCACGCACAGATACGCAGTATTTT.

This chain joins TRBV6-2 or TRBV6-3 and TRBJ2-6; possible D gene TRBD2, 6 bases. CDR1 is MNHEY, CDR2 SVGEGT, per germline. This CDR3 comprises 13 residues. Trimming took off 11 bases at V and 1 base at J, with 9 bases between the two ends. The CDR3 DNA reads as TGTGCCGGAGGGGATTCTGGGGCCAACGTCCTGACTTTC. Amino acids: CAGGDSGANVLTF.

This clonotype has at least ten counts. The chain combines TRBV29-1 with TRBJ2-1; 11 nucleotides line up with TRBD1. The CDR3 totals 14 residues. V lost 5 bases to trimming and J lost 8 bases; unmatched junction nucleotides: 8. The V gene's germline CDR1 is SQVTM and CDR2 ANQGSEA. The CDR3 loop is CSVRGQGASDEQFF. The CDR3 bases are TGCAGCGTTCGAGGACAGGGGGCGAGCGATGAGCAGTTCTTC.

This clonotype was recorded a few times. The chain links TRBV3-1 to TRBJ1-6; D gene ambiguous. This CDR3 region has 15 residues. Germline V gene sequence: CDR1 LGHDT, CDR2 YNNKEL (reference sequence). V lost 1 base and J 9 bases, leaving 13 bases between the germline ends. The CDR3 sequence: CASSQADRKVSPLHF. CDR3 sequence (DNA): TGTGCCAGCAGCCAAGCAGATCGAAAGGTTTCACCCCTCCACTTT.

This clonotype was counted only a few times. V usage is TRBV19 and J usage is TRBJ2-2; 11 bases agree with TRBD2. Unmatched junction bases numbered 8, after V lost 7 bases and J lost 1 base. The V gene's germline CDR1 is LNHDA and CDR2 SQIVND (reference sequence). This CDR3 has 17 amino acids. CDR3 DNA: TGTGCCAGTAAACCGGGACTAGCGGCCCTGAACACCGGGGAGCTGTTTTTT. Protein: CASKPGLAALNTGELFF.

This clonotype was observed a handful of times. V gene TRBV27 combines with J gene TRBJ2-5; D assignment may be TRBD1 or TRBD2 (5 bases each). This CDR3 comprises 15 residues. Germline V gives CDR1 MNHEY, CDR2 SMNVEV (reference sequence). Deletions cut 0 bases from V and 0 bases from J, with 8 bases between. CDR3 DNA: TGTGCCAGCAGTTTATCCCGGGGCCACCAAGAGACCCAGTACTTC. Translation gives CASSLSRGHQETQYF.

This rearrangement joins TRBV25-1 to TRBJ2-7; 7 nucleotides align to TRBD1. CDR1 MGHDK and CDR2 SYGVNS come from the germline V gene. The CDR3 sequence is 14 residues long. The ends lost 1 base at V and 9 bases at J; junction bases unmatched: 9. This CDR3 reads CASSESDRVSRQYF. CDR3 DNA: TGTGCCAGCAGTGAATCTGACAGGGTTTCGCGGCAGTACTTC.

CDR3 protein: CASTTPLATQYF. CDR3 coding DNA: TGTGCCAGCACCACCCCTCTCGCAACGCAGTATTTT. J is TRBJ2-3 and V is TRBV28; D not resolved. Trimming stripped 7 bases from V and 9 bases from J, with 14 bases between. Looked up from germline, CDR1 is MDHEN and CDR2 is SYDVKM. This CDR3 contains 12 residues.

The sample holds many counts of this clonotype. The CDR3 spells CASSYKGQLNYEQYF. The CDR3 DNA reads as TGTGCCAGCAGTTACAAGGGACAGCTAAACTACGAGCAGTACTTC. This sequence joins TRBV6-5 and TRBJ2-7, with 7 bases lining up with TRBD1. The V segment lost 2 bases and the J segment 3 bases; nucleotides outside the gene matches: 7. The CDR3 totals 15 residues. Germline CDR1 MNHEY, CDR2 SVGAGI.

In this sample, this clonotype turned up many times. The chain uses TRBV6-2 or TRBV6-3 and TRBJ2-1; 10 nucleotides align to TRBD2. The CDR3 has 14 residues. Trimming took 10 bases from V and 2 from J; bases not matched to a gene: 5. CDR1 and CDR2 from the germline V gene are MNHEY and SVGEGT. The CDR3: CATSSGGAYNEQFF. The CDR3 DNA follows: TGTGCCACCTCAAGCGGGGGGGCCTACAATGAGCAGTTCTTC.

Many counts were recorded for this clonotype. The chain joins TRBV7-6 to TRBJ2-5, with D unclear. Germline V gene lookup returns CDR1 SGHVS and CDR2 FNYEAQ. The CDR3 totals 13 residues. V dropped 4 bases and J dropped 2 bases, with 8 bases sitting between them. The CDR3 DNA sequence: TGTGCCAGCAGCTATCAACAGCAAGAGACCCAGTACTTC. Its protein product is CASSYQQQETQYF.

V is TRBV5-4 and J is TRBJ2-5; maybe TRBD2 (5 bases). CDR1 and CDR2 (germline): SGHNT, YYREEE (reference sequence). This CDR3 contains 13 residues. Trimming took off 4 bases at V and 5 bases at J, with 12 bases between the two ends. CDR3 sequence reads: CASSLEREETQYF. The CDR3 nucleotides are TGTGCCAGCAGCCTCGAAAGGGAGGAGACCCAGTACTTC.

The genes are TRBV7-2 and TRBJ2-4; D gene uncertain. The ends were cut back, 2 bases at V and 7 bases at J, with 9 bases in the middle. There are 13 residues in the CDR3. CDR1 and CDR2 (germline): SGHTA, FQGNSA. The CDR3 sequence: CASSLQERNIQYF. CDR3 coding DNA: TGTGCCAGCAGCTTACAAGAGAGGAACATTCAGTACTTC.